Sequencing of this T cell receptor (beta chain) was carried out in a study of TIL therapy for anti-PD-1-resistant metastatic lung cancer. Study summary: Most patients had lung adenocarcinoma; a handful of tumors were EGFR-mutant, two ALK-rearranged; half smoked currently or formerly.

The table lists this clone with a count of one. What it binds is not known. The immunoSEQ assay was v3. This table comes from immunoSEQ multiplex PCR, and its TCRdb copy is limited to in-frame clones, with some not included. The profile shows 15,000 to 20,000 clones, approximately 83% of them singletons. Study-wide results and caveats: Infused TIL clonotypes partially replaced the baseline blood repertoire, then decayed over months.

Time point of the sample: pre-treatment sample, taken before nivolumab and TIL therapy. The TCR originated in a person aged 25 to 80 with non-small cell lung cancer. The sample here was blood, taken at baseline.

CDR3 DNA sequence: TGTGCCACCAGCAGAGATCAGGGTTCTGGAAACACCATATATTTT. Translated, it gives CATSRDQGSGNTIYF. The chain joins TRBV15 to TRBJ1-3, with D tentatively TRBD1 (5 bases). Per the germline V gene, CDR1 is LNHNV and CDR2 is YYDKDF (reference sequence). Trimming shortened V by 0 bases and J by 1 base, and 7 bases separated the two germline ends. CDR3 length: 15 amino acids. The full variable domain, rest sourced from reference TRBV15 and TRBJ1-3, is DAMVIQNPRYQVTQFGKPVTLSCSQTLNHNVMYWYQQKSSQAPKLLFHYYDKDFNNEADTPDNFQSRRPNTSFCFLDIRSPGLGDTAMYLCATSRDQGSGNTIYFGEGSWLTVV.